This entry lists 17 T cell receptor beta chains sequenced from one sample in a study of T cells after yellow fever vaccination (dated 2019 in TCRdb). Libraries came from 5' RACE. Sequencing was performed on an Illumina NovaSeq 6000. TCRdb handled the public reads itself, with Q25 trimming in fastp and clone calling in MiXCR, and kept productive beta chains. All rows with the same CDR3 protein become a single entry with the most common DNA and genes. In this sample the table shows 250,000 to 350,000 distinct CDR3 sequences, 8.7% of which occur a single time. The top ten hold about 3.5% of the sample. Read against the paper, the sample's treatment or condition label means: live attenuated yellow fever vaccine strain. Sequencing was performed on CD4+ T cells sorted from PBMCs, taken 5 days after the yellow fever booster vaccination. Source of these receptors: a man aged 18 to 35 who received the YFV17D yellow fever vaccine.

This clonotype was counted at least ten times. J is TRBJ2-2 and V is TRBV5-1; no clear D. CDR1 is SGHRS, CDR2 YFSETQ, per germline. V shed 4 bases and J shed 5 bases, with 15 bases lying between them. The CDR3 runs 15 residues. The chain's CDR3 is CASSQSPIGTGELFF. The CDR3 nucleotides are TGCGCCAGCAGCCAAAGCCCGATAGGGACCGGGGAGCTGTTTTTT.

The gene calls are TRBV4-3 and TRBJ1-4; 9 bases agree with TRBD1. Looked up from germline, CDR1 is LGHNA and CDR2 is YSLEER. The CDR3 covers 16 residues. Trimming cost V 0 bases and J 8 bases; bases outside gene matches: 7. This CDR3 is CASSQDWGTGTEKLFF. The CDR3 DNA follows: TGCGCCAGCAGCCAAGATTGGGGGACAGGGACCGAAAAACTGTTTTTT.

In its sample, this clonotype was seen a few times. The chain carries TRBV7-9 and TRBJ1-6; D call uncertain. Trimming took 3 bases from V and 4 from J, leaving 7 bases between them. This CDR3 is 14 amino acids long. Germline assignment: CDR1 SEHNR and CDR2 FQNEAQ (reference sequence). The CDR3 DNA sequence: TGTGCCAGCAGCTTTGAGCAGTATAATTCACCCCTCCACTTT. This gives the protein CASSFEQYNSPLHF.

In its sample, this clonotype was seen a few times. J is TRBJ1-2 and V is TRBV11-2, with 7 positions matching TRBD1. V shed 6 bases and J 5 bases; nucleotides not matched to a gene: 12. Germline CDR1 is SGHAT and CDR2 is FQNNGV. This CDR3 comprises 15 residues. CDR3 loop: CASRPPGQRLYGYTF. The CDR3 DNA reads TGTGCCAGCAGGCCCCCGGGACAGAGACTGTATGGCTACACCTTC.

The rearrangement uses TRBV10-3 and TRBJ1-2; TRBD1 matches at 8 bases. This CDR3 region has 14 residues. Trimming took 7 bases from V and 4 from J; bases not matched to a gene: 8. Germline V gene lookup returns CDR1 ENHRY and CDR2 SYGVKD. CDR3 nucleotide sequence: TGTGCCATCACGACCGGGACAGGCGGCTATGGCTACACCTTC. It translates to CAITTGTGGYGYTF.

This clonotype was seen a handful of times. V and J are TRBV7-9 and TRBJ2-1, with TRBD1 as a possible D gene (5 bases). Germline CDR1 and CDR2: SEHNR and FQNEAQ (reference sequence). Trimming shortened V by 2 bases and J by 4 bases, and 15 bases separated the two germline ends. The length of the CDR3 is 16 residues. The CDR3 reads CASSLRFSSGYNEQFF. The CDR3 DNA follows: TGTGCCAGCAGCTTACGTTTTTCCTCAGGGTACAATGAGCAGTTCTTC.

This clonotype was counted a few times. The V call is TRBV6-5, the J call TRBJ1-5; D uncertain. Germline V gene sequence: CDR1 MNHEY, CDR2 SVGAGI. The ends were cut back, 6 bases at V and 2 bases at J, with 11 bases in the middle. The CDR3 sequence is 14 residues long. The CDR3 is CASSPTSGNQPQHF. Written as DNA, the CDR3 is TGTGCCAGCAGCCCAACATCGGGCAATCAGCCCCAGCATTTT.

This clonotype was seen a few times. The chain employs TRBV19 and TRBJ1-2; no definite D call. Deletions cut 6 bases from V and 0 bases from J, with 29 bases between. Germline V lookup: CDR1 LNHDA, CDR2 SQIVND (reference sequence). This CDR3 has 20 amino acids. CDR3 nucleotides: TGTGCCAGTAGCCCAATCGGACTGCCCCCGCAACCCTCGACTAACTATGGCTACACCTTC. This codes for CASSPIGLPPQPSTNYGYTF.

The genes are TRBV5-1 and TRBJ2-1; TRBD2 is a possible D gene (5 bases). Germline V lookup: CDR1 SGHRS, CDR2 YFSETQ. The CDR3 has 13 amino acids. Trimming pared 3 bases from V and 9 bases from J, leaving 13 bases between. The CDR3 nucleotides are TGCGCCAGCAGCTCCCAGATCCGGGGTGAGCAGTTCTTC. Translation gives CASSSQIRGEQFF.

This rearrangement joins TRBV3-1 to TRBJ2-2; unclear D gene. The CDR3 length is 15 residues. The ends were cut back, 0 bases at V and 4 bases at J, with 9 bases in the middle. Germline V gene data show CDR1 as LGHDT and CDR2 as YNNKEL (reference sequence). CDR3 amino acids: CASSQEWHITGELFF. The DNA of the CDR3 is TGTGCCAGCAGCCAAGAATGGCACATCACCGGGGAGCTGTTTTTT.

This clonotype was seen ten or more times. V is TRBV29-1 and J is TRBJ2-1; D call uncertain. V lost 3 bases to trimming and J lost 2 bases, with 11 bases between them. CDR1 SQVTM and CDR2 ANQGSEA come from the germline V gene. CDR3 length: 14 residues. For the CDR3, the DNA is TGCAGCGTTGATTTGGCCATCCCCTACAATGAGCAGTTCTTC. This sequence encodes CSVDLAIPYNEQFF.

The CDR3 sequence: CASSINSGSSDTQYF. CDR3 sequence (DNA): TGTGCCAGTAGTATAAACAGCGGGAGCTCAGATACGCAGTATTTT. The rearrangement links TRBV19 to TRBJ2-3; 8 nucleotides align to TRBD2. This CDR3 comprises 15 residues. Germline assignment: CDR1 LNHDA and CDR2 SQIVND (reference sequence). Trimming cost V 2 bases and J 4 bases; bases outside gene matches: 5.

CDR3 residues: CASSPREGNTDTQYF. Written as DNA, the CDR3 is TGTGCCAGCAGCCCCAGGGAGGGCAACACAGATACGCAGTATTTT. The genes are TRBV9 and TRBJ2-3, with 7 bases aligning to TRBD2. Germline CDR1 reads SGDLS; CDR2 reads YYNGEE. Trimming at V came to 4 bases and at J to 2 bases, leaving 7 bases not matched to a gene. This CDR3 comprises 15 residues.

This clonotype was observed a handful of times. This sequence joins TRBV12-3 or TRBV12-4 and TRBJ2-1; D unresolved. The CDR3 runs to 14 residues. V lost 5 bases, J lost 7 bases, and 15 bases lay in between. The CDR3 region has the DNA TGTGCCAGCAGTCCAGCCCGGGTCGCGAATGAGCAGTTCTTC. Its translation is CASSPARVANEQFF.

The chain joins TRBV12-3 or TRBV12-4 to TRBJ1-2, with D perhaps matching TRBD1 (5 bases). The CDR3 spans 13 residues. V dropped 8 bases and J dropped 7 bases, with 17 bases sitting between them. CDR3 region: CASGSGLHRGYTF. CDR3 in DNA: TGTGCCAGCGGGTCGGGACTACATCGTGGCTACACCTTC.

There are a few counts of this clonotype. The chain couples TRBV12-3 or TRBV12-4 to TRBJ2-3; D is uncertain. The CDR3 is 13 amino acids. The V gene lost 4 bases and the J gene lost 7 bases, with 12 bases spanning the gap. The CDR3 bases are TGTGCCAGCAGTTCCGTGACCCCACATACGCAGTATTTT. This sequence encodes CASSSVTPHTQYF.

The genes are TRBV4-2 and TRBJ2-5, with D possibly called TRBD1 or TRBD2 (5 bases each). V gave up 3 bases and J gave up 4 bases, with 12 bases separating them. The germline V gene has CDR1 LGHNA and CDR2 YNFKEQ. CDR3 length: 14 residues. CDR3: CASSQGDVLETQYF. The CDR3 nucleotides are TGTGCCAGCAGCCAGGGGGACGTTTTAGAGACCCAGTACTTC.